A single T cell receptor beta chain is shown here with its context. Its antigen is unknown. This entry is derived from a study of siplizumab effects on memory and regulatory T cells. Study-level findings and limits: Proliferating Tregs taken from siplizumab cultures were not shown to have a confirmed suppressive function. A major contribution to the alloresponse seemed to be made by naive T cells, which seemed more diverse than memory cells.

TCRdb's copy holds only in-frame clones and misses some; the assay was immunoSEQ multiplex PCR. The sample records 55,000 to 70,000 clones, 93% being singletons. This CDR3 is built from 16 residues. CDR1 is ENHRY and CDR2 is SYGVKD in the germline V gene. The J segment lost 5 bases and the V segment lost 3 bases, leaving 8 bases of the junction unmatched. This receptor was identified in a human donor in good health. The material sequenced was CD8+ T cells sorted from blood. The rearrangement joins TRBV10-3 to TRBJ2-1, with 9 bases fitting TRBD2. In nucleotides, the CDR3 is TGTGCCATCAGTGATCTGGAGCGGGAGGAAAACAATGAGCAGTTCTTC. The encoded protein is CAISDLEREENNEQFF.